These T cell receptor beta chains were read from a single sample in a study of blood T cell repertoires in COVID-19. Assay used: immunoSEQ multiplex PCR; TCRdb lists only in-frame clones, some missing. The sample holds nearly 40,000 clones, roughly nine tenths seen once. The sequenced sample consisted of peripheral blood. These receptors all come from a man aged 50-59 years in a cohort sampled during active COVID-19. CDR3s include the opening cysteine and the closing phenylalanine or tryptophan. Each record gives: D gene, CDR3 length, V gene, clone size, J gene, CDR3 DNA, CDR3 protein. D genes are given only for firm matches. Where a row states a size, it is once, few, many or the class of an expanded clone; other rows omit it.

d_gene: TRBD1
len: 16
v_gene: TRBV19
abundance: -
j_gene: TRBJ1-5
CDR3nt: TGTGCCAGTAGTGATCCGGGACAGGGGAGGAGTCAGCCCCAGCATTTT
CDR3aa: CASSDPGQGRSQPQHF

d_gene: TRBD2
len: 16
v_gene: TRBV5-1
abundance: -
j_gene: TRBJ2-3
CDR3nt: TGCGCCAGCAGCGAGGGAGCGGGAGGGTCGGCAGATACGCAGTATTTT
CDR3aa: CASSEGAGGSADTQYF

d_gene: TRBD2
len: 15
v_gene: TRBV18
abundance: -
j_gene: TRBJ2-1
CDR3nt: TGTGCCAGCTCACCCTACGGGAGGGCCTTCAATGAGCAGTTCTTC
CDR3aa: CASSPYGRAFNEQFF

d_gene: -
len: 12
v_gene: TRBV5-4
abundance: -
j_gene: TRBJ2-1
CDR3nt: TGTGCCAGCAGCCAGGGGTCTGATGAGCAGTTCTTC
CDR3aa: CASSQGSDEQFF

d_gene: TRBD2
len: 17
v_gene: TRBV3-1/TRBV3-2
abundance: -
j_gene: TRBJ2-1
CDR3nt: TGTGCCAGCAGCCAGATTACTAGCGGGGGGGCGGGTTTTGAGCAGTTCTTC
CDR3aa: CASSQITSGGAGFEQFF

d_gene: -
len: 14
v_gene: TRBV7-3
abundance: -
j_gene: TRBJ2-2
CDR3nt: TGTGCCAGCAGGGCGGGCCCGAACACCGGGGAGCTGTTTTTT
CDR3aa: CASRAGPNTGELFF

d_gene: -
len: 13
v_gene: TRBV29-1
abundance: -
j_gene: TRBJ2-3
CDR3nt: TGCAGCGCGGGGGACGGGATAACAGATACGCAGTATTTT
CDR3aa: CSAGDGITDTQYF

d_gene: -
len: 12
v_gene: TRBV12-3/TRBV12-4
abundance: -
j_gene: TRBJ2-2
CDR3nt: TGTGCCGTGACAGCGAACACCGGGGAGCTGTTTTTT
CDR3aa: CAVTANTGELFF

d_gene: TRBD2
len: 12
v_gene: TRBV7-3
abundance: -
j_gene: TRBJ2-2
CDR3nt: TGTGCCAGCAGCACATCCGGGAGGGGGGCGTTTTTT
CDR3aa: CASSTSGRGAFF

d_gene: -
len: 13
v_gene: TRBV27
abundance: -
j_gene: TRBJ1-1
CDR3nt: TGTGCCAGCAGTTTTGGGCAGGGCGCTGAAGCTTTCTTT
CDR3aa: CASSFGQGAEAFF

d_gene: -
len: 14
v_gene: TRBV27
abundance: -
j_gene: TRBJ2-1
CDR3nt: TGTGCCAGCAGTTCCGGGACTCTTCTGAATGAGCAGTTCTTC
CDR3aa: CASSSGTLLNEQFF

d_gene: -
len: 16
v_gene: TRBV6-5
abundance: -
j_gene: TRBJ1-1
CDR3nt: TGTGCCAGCAGTTACTCGGCCCGTTCGAGGTACACTGAAGCTTTCTTT
CDR3aa: CASSYSARSRYTEAFF

d_gene: TRBD2
len: 15
v_gene: TRBV4-3
abundance: -
j_gene: TRBJ2-1
CDR3nt: TGCGCCAGCAGCCAAGCACCGGGACTAGACAATGAGCAGTTCTTC
CDR3aa: CASSQAPGLDNEQFF

d_gene: -
len: 14
v_gene: TRBV6-2/TRBV6-3
abundance: -
j_gene: TRBJ2-1
CDR3nt: TGTGCCAGCAGTTACTCGGCAGAAATCAATGAGCAGTTCTTC
CDR3aa: CASSYSAEINEQFF

d_gene: TRBD1
len: 15
v_gene: TRBV7-7
abundance: -
j_gene: TRBJ2-5
CDR3nt: TGTGCTAGCAGCTCGACAGGGTTGGAGCAAGAGACCCAGTACTTC
CDR3aa: CASSSTGLEQETQYF

d_gene: TRBD2
len: 14
v_gene: TRBV11-2
abundance: -
j_gene: TRBJ2-7
CDR3nt: TGTGCCAGCAGCCAGACCGGGACTAGAGGCGAGCAGTACTTC
CDR3aa: CASSQTGTRGEQYF

d_gene: TRBD1
len: 18
v_gene: TRBV19
abundance: -
j_gene: TRBJ2-1
CDR3nt: TGTGCCAGTAGTTTCTGGGGGACAGGGGGAGTCTCCTACAATGAGCAGTTCTTC
CDR3aa: CASSFWGTGGVSYNEQFF

d_gene: -
len: 17
v_gene: TRBV28
abundance: -
j_gene: TRBJ1-3
CDR3nt: TGTGCCAGCAGGAGGTCGGGGGGCGCTTTGTCTGGAAACACCATATATTTT
CDR3aa: CASRRSGGALSGNTIYF

d_gene: -
len: 16
v_gene: TRBV19
abundance: -
j_gene: TRBJ1-1
CDR3nt: TGTGCCAGTAGTATAGGATTTCTCCAGGTGAACACTGAAGCTTTCTTT
CDR3aa: CASSIGFLQVNTEAFF

d_gene: TRBD2
len: 19
v_gene: TRBV15
abundance: -
j_gene: TRBJ2-5
CDR3nt: TGTGCCACCAACGGAGCGGGGACTAGCGGGCGACCATACCAAGAGACCCAGTACTTC
CDR3aa: CATNGAGTSGRPYQETQYF

d_gene: -
len: 11
v_gene: TRBV29-1
abundance: -
j_gene: TRBJ1-2
CDR3nt: TGCAGCGTTGACACCGGGAAAGGCTACACCTTC
CDR3aa: CSVDTGKGYTF

d_gene: -
len: 14
v_gene: TRBV7-2
abundance: -
j_gene: TRBJ1-5
CDR3nt: TGTGCCAGCAGCTTAGCACCGACTAATCAGCCCCAGCATTTT
CDR3aa: CASSLAPTNQPQHF

d_gene: -
len: 15
v_gene: TRBV27
abundance: -
j_gene: TRBJ2-7
CDR3nt: TGTGCCAGCAGTTTATCACTTGGACAAGACTACGAGCAGTACTTC
CDR3aa: CASSLSLGQDYEQYF

d_gene: -
len: 13
v_gene: TRBV4-1
abundance: -
j_gene: TRBJ2-3
CDR3nt: TGCGCCAGCAGCCACAACAGGGCTGATACGCAGTATTTT
CDR3aa: CASSHNRADTQYF

d_gene: -
len: 13
v_gene: TRBV29-1
abundance: -
j_gene: TRBJ2-1
CDR3nt: TGCAGCGGGCGGGCGAACCCGGTGGGGGAGCAGTTCTTC
CDR3aa: CSGRANPVGEQFF

d_gene: -
len: 18
v_gene: TRBV21-1
abundance: -
j_gene: TRBJ2-3
CDR3nt: TGTGCCAGCAGCAAAGTATGTAAGGGGCTGAAAACTCCAGATACGCAGTATTTT
CDR3aa: CASSKVCKGLKTPDTQYF

d_gene: TRBD2
len: 15
v_gene: TRBV6-4
abundance: few
j_gene: TRBJ2-5
CDR3nt: TGTGCCAGCAGTGAGCTAGCGGGGGGGCTAGAGACCCAGTACTTC
CDR3aa: CASSELAGGLETQYF

d_gene: -
len: 12
v_gene: TRBV10-3
abundance: -
j_gene: TRBJ2-1
CDR3nt: TGTGCCATCATGAAAGACAGCAATGAGCAGTTCTTC
CDR3aa: CAIMKDSNEQFF

d_gene: -
len: 18
v_gene: TRBV9
abundance: -
j_gene: TRBJ1-1
CDR3nt: TGTGCCAGCAGCGTAGACGGAGCAAGAATCAAAGGGAGCACTGAAGCTTTCTTT
CDR3aa: CASSVDGARIKGSTEAFF

d_gene: TRBD2
len: 12
v_gene: TRBV4-1
abundance: -
j_gene: TRBJ2-1
CDR3nt: TGCGCCAGCAGTTACACTAGCGATGAGCAGTTCTTC
CDR3aa: CASSYTSDEQFF

d_gene: TRBD1
len: 17
v_gene: TRBV30
abundance: -
j_gene: TRBJ2-2
CDR3nt: TGTGCCTGGAGGGACAGGGGAAAACCTCAGAGAGGCGGGGAGCTGTTTTTT
CDR3aa: CAWRDRGKPQRGGELFF

d_gene: TRBD1
len: 15
v_gene: TRBV11-2
abundance: -
j_gene: TRBJ2-3
CDR3nt: TGTGCCAGCAGCTTAACAGGGGAGCAGCTAGCTACGCAGTATTTT
CDR3aa: CASSLTGEQLATQYF

d_gene: -
len: 16
v_gene: TRBV19
abundance: -
j_gene: TRBJ1-5
CDR3nt: TGTGCCAGTAGAGGTAAACAGGGTTTTGGCAATCAGCCCCAGCATTTT
CDR3aa: CASRGKQGFGNQPQHF

d_gene: TRBD2
len: 16
v_gene: TRBV27
abundance: -
j_gene: TRBJ2-1
CDR3nt: TGTGCCAGCAGTCTACAGGGACTAGCGGGAAGGAATGAGCAGTTCTTC
CDR3aa: CASSLQGLAGRNEQFF

d_gene: TRBD1
len: 14
v_gene: TRBV10-3
abundance: once
j_gene: TRBJ2-6
CDR3nt: TGTGCCATCAGTGCAGGACAGGGAGCCAACGTCCTGACTTTC
CDR3aa: CAISAGQGANVLTF

d_gene: TRBD1
len: 18
v_gene: TRBV19
abundance: -
j_gene: TRBJ2-5
CDR3nt: TGTGCCAGTAGTACCCCGGAGGGGTCCAGGGGGCTTCTGGAGACCCAGTACTTC
CDR3aa: CASSTPEGSRGLLETQYF